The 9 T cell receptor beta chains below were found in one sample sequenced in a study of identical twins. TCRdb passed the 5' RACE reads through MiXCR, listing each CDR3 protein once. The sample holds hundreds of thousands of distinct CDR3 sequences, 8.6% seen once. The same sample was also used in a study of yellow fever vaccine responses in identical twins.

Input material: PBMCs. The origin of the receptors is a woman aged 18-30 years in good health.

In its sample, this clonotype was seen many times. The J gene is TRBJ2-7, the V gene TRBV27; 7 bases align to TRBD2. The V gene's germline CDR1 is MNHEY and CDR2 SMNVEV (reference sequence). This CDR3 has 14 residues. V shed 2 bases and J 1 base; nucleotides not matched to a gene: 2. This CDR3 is CASSLTSASYEQYF. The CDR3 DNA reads TGTGCCAGCAGTTTAACTAGCGCTTCCTACGAGCAGTACTTC.

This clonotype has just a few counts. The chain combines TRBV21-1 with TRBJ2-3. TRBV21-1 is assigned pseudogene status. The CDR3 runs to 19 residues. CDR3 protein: CASSKERESAELSTDTQYF. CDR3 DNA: TGTGCCAGCAGCAAAGAGCGGGAATCGGCGGAACTTAGCACAGATACGCAGTATTTT.

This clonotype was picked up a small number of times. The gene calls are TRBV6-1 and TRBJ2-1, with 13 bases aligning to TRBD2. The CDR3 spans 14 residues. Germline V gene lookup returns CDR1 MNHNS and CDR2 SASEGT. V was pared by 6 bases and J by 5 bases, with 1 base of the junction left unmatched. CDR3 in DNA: TGTGCCAGCAGAACTAGCGGGGGGGACAATGAGCAGTTCTTC. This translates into CASRTSGGDNEQFF.

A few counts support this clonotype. CDR3 sequence: CASSKGHPRPFYEQYF. The CDR3 region has the DNA TGTGCCAGCAGCAAAGGGCACCCGAGACCCTTCTACGAGCAGTACTTC. This chain connects TRBV21-1 to TRBJ2-7; the D call in the table, TRBD1, was not verified against the DNA. TRBV21-1 is listed as a pseudogene. CDR3 length: 16 residues.

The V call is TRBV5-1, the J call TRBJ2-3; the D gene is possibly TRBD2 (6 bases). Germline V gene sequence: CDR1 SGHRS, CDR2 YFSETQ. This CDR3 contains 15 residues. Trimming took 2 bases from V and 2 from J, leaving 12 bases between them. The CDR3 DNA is TGCGCCAGCAGCTTCGGGGGATCTTTCACAGATACGCAGTATTTT. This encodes CASSFGGSFTDTQYF.

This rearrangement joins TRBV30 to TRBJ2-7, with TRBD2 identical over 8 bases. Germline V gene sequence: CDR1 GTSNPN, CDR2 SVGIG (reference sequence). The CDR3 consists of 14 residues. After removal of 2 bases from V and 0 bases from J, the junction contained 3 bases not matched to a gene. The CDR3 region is CAWSLAGSSYEQYF. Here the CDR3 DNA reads TGTGCCTGGAGTTTAGCGGGGAGCTCCTACGAGCAGTACTTC.

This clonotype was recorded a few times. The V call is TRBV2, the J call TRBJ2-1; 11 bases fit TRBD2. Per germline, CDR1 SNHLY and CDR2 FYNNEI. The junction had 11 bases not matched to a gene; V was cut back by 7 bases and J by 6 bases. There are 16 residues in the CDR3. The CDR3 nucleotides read TGTGCCAGCAAGACTAGCGGGATCACCTCGGGCAATGAGCAGTTCTTC. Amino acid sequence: CASKTSGITSGNEQFF.

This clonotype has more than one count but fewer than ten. The CDR3 DNA is TGCAGCGTGGGACGCCTGAACACTGAAGCTTTCTTT. It yields the protein CSVGRLNTEAFF. The chain has TRBV29-1 and TRBJ1-1; D possibly corresponds to TRBD1 (5 bases). CDR3 size: 12 residues. CDR1 and CDR2 (germline): SQVTM, ANQGSEA. The V gene lost 6 bases and the J gene lost 0 bases, with 8 bases spanning the gap.

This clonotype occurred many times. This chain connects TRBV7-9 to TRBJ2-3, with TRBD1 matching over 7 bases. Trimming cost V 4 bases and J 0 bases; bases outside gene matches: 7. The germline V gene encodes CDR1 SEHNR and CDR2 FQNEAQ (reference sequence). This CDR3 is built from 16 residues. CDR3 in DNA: TGTGCCAGCAGCTCCTCGGGGACAGCTAGCACAGATACGCAGTATTTT. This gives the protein CASSSSGTASTDTQYF.